These 32 T cell receptor beta chains were all obtained from the same sample, sequenced in a study of siplizumab effects on memory and regulatory T cells. The mixed lymphocyte reaction cells were cocultured at 37°C for more than five days. These receptors are not linked to any known antigen. Data came from immunoSEQ multiplex PCR; TCRdb stores just in-frame clones and leaves some out. Of 15,000 to 20,000 clones in the sample, under 55% are singletons; the top ten hold roughly 5.3%. Specimen: CFSE-low (dividing) CD4+ T cells sorted from an allogeneic mixed lymphocyte reaction. The receptors originated from a human donor in good health; the cells came from an allogeneic mixed lymphocyte reaction.

This clone was found a few times. The rearrangement joins TRBV7-2 to TRBJ1-2; a weak D match, TRBD1 (5 bases). Trimming shortened V by 5 bases and J by 5 bases, and 15 bases separated the two germline ends. The CDR3 has 14 amino acids. In germline, CDR1 is SGHTA, CDR2 FQGNSA. The CDR3 coding sequence is TGTGCCAGCAGCACAGGAGGACACCGATATGGCTACACCTTC. This codes for CASSTGGHRYGYTF.

The chain combines TRBV10-3 with TRBJ2-5; TRBD2 matches at 10 bases. The CDR3 is 18 residues long. V shed 6 bases, J shed 2 bases, and the junction held 15 bases outside the gene matches. In germline, CDR1 is ENHRY, CDR2 SYGVKD. DNA for the CDR3: TGTGCCATCAGCCAGCCAAGATCTAGCGGGGGCGATCAAGAGACCCAGTACTTC. It translates to CAISQPRSSGGDQETQYF.

This clone was observed a handful of times. The chain has TRBV7-8 and TRBJ1-1; 8 bases map to TRBD1. This CDR3 is built from 14 residues. J was trimmed by 1 base and V by 4 bases; bases with no gene match: 2. Germline CDR1 reads SGHVS; CDR2 reads FQNEAQ. CDR3 coding DNA: TGTGCCAGCAGCTGGGGACAGGCGAACACTGAAGCTTTCTTT. This encodes CASSWGQANTEAFF.

Comment on this clone: The sample contains more than one DNA sequence encoding this CDR3. The rearrangement joins TRBV28 to TRBJ1-2; D remains ambiguous. Germline CDR1 reads MDHEN; CDR2 reads SYDVKM. V was clipped by 2 bases and J by 4 bases, with 5 bases between them. CDR3 length equals 12 residues. The DNA of the CDR3 is TGTGCCAGCAGTTTAGTAAGCTATGGCTACACCTTC. This encodes CASSLVSYGYTF.

The chain links TRBV4-1 to TRBJ2-7; D unresolved. Trimming cost V 1 base and J 2 bases, with 6 bases left between them. There are 13 residues in the CDR3. CDR1 is MGHRA and CDR2 is YSYEKL in the germline V gene. The CDR3 region has the DNA TGCGCCAGCAGCCAAGGTCAGACCTACGAGCAGTACTTC. This codes for CASSQGQTYEQYF.

The rearrangement joins TRBV30 to TRBJ2-5; TRBD2 aligns across 7 bases. V shed 3 bases, J shed 4 bases, and the junction held 8 bases outside the gene matches. This CDR3 comprises 14 residues. Germline loops: CDR1 GTSNPN, CDR2 SVGIG (reference sequence). The CDR3 here is CAWRNGGGVETQYF. As DNA, the CDR3 is TGTGCCTGGAGAAACGGGGGAGGGGTAGAGACCCAGTACTTC.

CDR3 sequence: CASSLAGILSYEQYF. DNA for the CDR3: TGTGCCAGCAGCTTAGCAGGGATCCTCTCCTACGAGCAGTACTTC. The J gene is TRBJ2-7, the V gene TRBV7-2; no clear D. Germline V lookup: CDR1 SGHTA, CDR2 FQGNSA. Trimming left V 0 bases short and J 0 bases short, with 9 bases between. CDR3 length equals 15 residues.

This clone was detected only a few times. The chain combines TRBV5-1 with TRBJ2-3; D unclear. Trimming took off 1 base at V and 5 bases at J, with 5 bases between the two ends. The CDR3 sequence is 12 residues long. The V gene's germline CDR1 is SGHRS and CDR2 YFSETQ. The CDR3 is CASSLSVDTQYF. For the CDR3, the DNA is TGCGCCAGCAGCTTGTCTGTAGATACGCAGTATTTT.

Only a few counts were recorded for this clone. This chain uses TRBV5-4 with TRBJ1-4; no reliable D call. CDR3 length equals 12 residues. Looked up from germline, CDR1 is SGHNT and CDR2 is YYREEE (reference sequence). V shed 4 bases and J shed 5 bases, with 6 bases lying between them. The CDR3 bases are TGTGCCAGCAGCCTAAGAAATGAAAAACTGTTTTTT. This encodes CASSLRNEKLFF.

The chain has TRBV29-1 and TRBJ1-2; no clear D. Germline V gene sequence: CDR1 SQVTM, CDR2 ANQGSEA. CDR3 length equals 10 residues. The V end lost 6 bases, the J end lost 6 bases, and 8 bases lay between the germline ends. The CDR3 spells CSVLMDGYTF. CDR3 nucleotide sequence: TGCAGCGTGTTAATGGATGGCTACACCTTC.

This sequence joins TRBV5-4 and TRBJ1-2, with a weak D call TRBD1 (6 bases). In germline, CDR1 is SGHNT, CDR2 YYREEE (reference sequence). The CDR3 consists of 14 residues. The V and J ends lost 0 bases and 8 bases respectively, with 14 bases between them. The CDR3 nucleotides read TGTGCCAGCAGCTTGGAACAGGGTGGTTTCGGCTACACCTTC. Translated: CASSLEQGGFGYTF.

The V call is TRBV19, the J call TRBJ2-4; D unresolved. The CDR3 is 14 residues long. V was pared by 1 base and J by 7 bases, with 11 bases between. Germline V gene sequence: CDR1 LNHDA, CDR2 SQIVND (reference sequence). Written as DNA, the CDR3 is TGTGCCAGTAGTATAGTGGGGATAGGGAACATTCAGTACTTC. Translating it yields CASSIVGIGNIQYF.

The rearrangement joins TRBV5-5 to TRBJ2-7; tentative D call: TRBD1 (6 bases). V shed 0 bases and J shed 4 bases, with 14 bases lying between them. This CDR3 comprises 15 residues. Germline CDR1 SGHKS, CDR2 YYEKEE (reference sequence). The chain's CDR3 is CASSLAATGLYEQYF. The CDR3 DNA reads TGTGCCAGCAGCTTGGCCGCGACAGGCCTTTACGAGCAGTACTTC. Full variable domain (missing parts from reference TRBV5-5 and TRBJ2-7): DAGVTQSPTHLIKTRGQQVTLRCSPISGHKSVSWYQQVLGQGPQFIFQYYEKEERGRGNFPDRFSARQFPNYSSELNVNALLLGDSALYLCASSLAATGLYEQYFGPGTRLTVT.

The rearrangement joins TRBV19 to TRBJ1-1, with 8 bases lining up with TRBD1. Trimming removed 2 bases from V and 3 bases from J; junction bases left unmatched: 2. From germline, CDR1 is LNHDA and CDR2 SQIVND (reference sequence). The CDR3 consists of 14 residues. The CDR3 bases are TGTGCCAGTAGTATACGGACAGGGCACACTGAAGCTTTCTTT. Its protein is CASSIRTGHTEAFF.

This chain connects TRBV4-1 to TRBJ2-3, with 12 bases identical to TRBD2. CDR1 is MGHRA, CDR2 YSYEKL, per germline. The CDR3 is made up of 21 amino acids. V trimming: 1 base; J trimming: 0 bases; junction bases outside the gene matches: 14. The CDR3 here is CASSQAPPGGLAGGSTDTQYF. CDR3 DNA sequence: TGCGCCAGCAGCCAAGCCCCCCCAGGAGGGCTAGCGGGGGGGAGCACAGATACGCAGTATTTT.

By its share, this clone is medium-sized (0.01 to 0.1%). The sample holds other DNA sequences that translate to the same CDR3. This chain joins TRBV4-1 and TRBJ1-5, with D unresolved. The CDR3 totals 15 residues. The germline gives CDR1 MGHRA, CDR2 YSYEKL. V dropped 2 bases and J dropped 7 bases, with 15 bases sitting between them. The CDR3 sequence is CASSQTERSDQPQHF. For the CDR3, the DNA is TGCGCCAGCAGCCAAACAGAGAGGTCTGACCAGCCCCAGCATTTT.

This clone was seen only a few times. The chain combines TRBV4-3 with TRBJ2-3, with D possibly being TRBD2 (5 bases). V was pared by 0 bases and J by 5 bases, with 9 bases between. The V gene's germline CDR1 is LGHNA and CDR2 YSLEER. This CDR3 has 14 amino acids. The CDR3 protein is CASSQDAEGDTQYF. The DNA of the CDR3 is TGCGCCAGCAGCCAAGATGCCGAGGGAGATACGCAGTATTTT.

This clone was seen a handful of times. The J gene is TRBJ2-5, the V gene TRBV20-1; no reliable D call. From germline, CDR1 is DFQATT and CDR2 SNEGSKA (reference sequence). This CDR3 has 11 residues. Trimming took off 4 bases at V and 2 bases at J, with 5 bases between the two ends. The chain's CDR3 is CSATLQETQYF. DNA for the CDR3: TGCAGTGCTACCCTTCAAGAGACCCAGTACTTC.

The chain employs TRBV16 and TRBJ1-5; D gene unclear. V shed 4 bases and J shed 4 bases, with 11 bases lying between them. The CDR3 runs 14 residues. The germline V gene encodes CDR1 KGHSY and CDR2 FQNENV. The CDR3 is CASSPRPENQPQHF. CDR3 sequence (DNA): TGTGCCAGCAGCCCTAGACCGGAAAATCAGCCCCAGCATTTT.

This sequence joins TRBV10-1 and TRBJ1-5; D is unclear. Trimming shortened V by 3 bases and J by 5 bases, and 8 bases separated the two germline ends. The V gene's germline CDR1 is WNHNN and CDR2 SYGVQD (reference sequence). CDR3 length: 13 amino acids. The CDR3 DNA reads as TGCGCCAGCAGTGAAACCGGGCATCAGCCCCAGCATTTT. Residues: CASSETGHQPQHF.

This clone was detected only a few times. The chain links TRBV7-2 to TRBJ2-3, with TRBD2 matching 10 bases. Germline CDR1 and CDR2: SGHTA and FQGNSA. The CDR3 length is 16 residues. The V gene end was trimmed by 3 bases and the J gene end by 4 bases; junction bases not matched to a gene: 7. The CDR3 sequence is CASSFGSGGVSDTQYF. CDR3 in DNA: TGTGCCAGCAGCTTTGGGAGCGGGGGGGTTTCAGATACGCAGTATTTT.

The J gene is TRBJ2-3, the V gene TRBV11-3, with 7 bases fitting TRBD2. Germline trimming cut 4 bases from V and 1 base from J; bases unmatched to any gene: 11. The CDR3 runs to 17 residues. Germline V CDR1 and CDR2: SGHNT, YENEEA. CDR3 in amino acids: CASSSGTTAGGTDTQYF. CDR3 DNA: TGTGCCAGCAGCTCTGGAACTACTGCGGGGGGCACAGATACGCAGTATTTT.

The chain couples TRBV6-6 to TRBJ1-1; the D is unclear. This CDR3 comprises 13 residues. V gave up 7 bases and J gave up 3 bases, with 12 bases separating them. The germline V gene has CDR1 MNHNY and CDR2 SVGAGI (reference sequence). The DNA for the CDR3 is TGTGCCAGCAAGGGCAAACACGACACTGAAGCTTTCTTT. Translation: CASKGKHDTEAFF.

Only one count was recorded for this clone. The CDR3 here is CASSLAGPTSYEQYF. As DNA, the CDR3 is TGTGCCAGCAGCTTAGCCGGGCCCACCTCCTACGAGCAGTACTTC. The chain carries TRBV7-8 and TRBJ2-7; D is undetermined. V lost 0 bases to trimming and J lost 0 bases, with 9 bases between them. Germline assignment: CDR1 SGHVS and CDR2 FQNEAQ. The CDR3 runs to 15 residues.

The rearrangement joins TRBV28 to TRBJ1-4; D ambiguous. Germline CDR1 reads MDHEN; CDR2 reads SYDVKM. V dropped 6 bases and J dropped 10 bases, with 12 bases sitting between them. CDR3 length: 12 amino acids. The CDR3 DNA sequence: TGTGCCAGCAGGGAAGGCCTCGGAAAACTGTTTTTT. Translating it yields CASREGLGKLFF.

V is TRBV6-5 and J is TRBJ2-7; unclear D gene. Deletions cut 5 bases from V and 2 bases from J, with 10 bases between. CDR1 is MNHEY and CDR2 is SVGAGI in the germline V gene. The CDR3 totals 13 residues. The CDR3, as DNA: TGTGCCAGCAGTCTCGGCCCTACCTACGAGCAGTACTTC. Translated, it gives CASSLGPTYEQYF.

This clone was seen once. The J gene is TRBJ1-4, the V gene TRBV28; D is possibly TRBD1 (6 bases). Germline CDR1 and CDR2: MDHEN and SYDVKM. Trimming cost V 5 bases and J 7 bases, with 14 bases left between them. The CDR3 runs to 14 residues. CDR3 sequence reads: CASSQQGHSEKLFF. CDR3 DNA: TGTGCCAGCAGTCAACAGGGCCATAGTGAAAAACTGTTTTTT.

This chain uses TRBV4-2 with TRBJ2-5; D unclear. TRBJ2-7 explains the end of the DNA better; the J call may be wrong. CDR1 and CDR2 from the germline V gene are LGHNA and YNFKEQ. This CDR3 comprises 12 residues. CDR3 sequence (DNA): TGTGCCAGCAGCCCTTCGAGGTCCGAGCAGTACTTC. Encoded protein: CASSPSRSEQYF.

This clone has just a few counts. The gene calls are TRBV7-3 and TRBJ2-3, with D possibly TRBD2 on 5 matching bases. The CDR3 runs to 14 residues. The V end lost 3 bases, the J end lost 0 bases, and 7 bases lay between the germline ends. Germline V gives CDR1 SGHTA, CDR2 FQGTGA. This chain's CDR3 is CASSLDWSTDTQYF. The CDR3, as DNA: TGTGCCAGCAGCTTGGACTGGAGCACAGATACGCAGTATTTT.

V is TRBV7-9 and J is TRBJ2-5, with 9 bases fitting TRBD2. The J call is doubtful: the DNA matches TRBJ2-7 better. The germline V gene encodes CDR1 SEHNR and CDR2 FQNEAQ (reference sequence). The CDR3 is made up of 14 amino acids. CDR3 sequence: CASSLSGGTYEQYF. The CDR3 DNA is TGTGCCAGCAGCCTGAGCGGGGGGACCTACGAGCAGTACTTC.

There are a few counts of this clone. The chain couples TRBV5-1 to TRBJ1-4; D unclear. The CDR3 covers 13 residues. Per germline, CDR1 SGHRS and CDR2 YFSETQ. V was clipped by 0 bases and J by 4 bases, with 4 bases between them. Here the CDR3 DNA reads TGCGCCAGCAGCTTGGCCAGTAATGAAAAACTGTTTTTT. Its translation: CASSLASNEKLFF.

The V call is TRBV7-2, the J call TRBJ2-1; D gene unclear. From germline, CDR1 is SGHTA and CDR2 FQGNSA. The CDR3 contains 14 residues. The ends were cut back, 4 bases at V and 1 base at J, with 8 bases in the middle. CDR3: CASSSAGSYNEQFF. The CDR3 region has the DNA TGTGCCAGCAGCTCCGCCGGGTCCTACAATGAGCAGTTCTTC.